This T cell receptor beta chain is drawn from a study of shared clonotypes between healthy human individuals. TCRdb keeps only in-frame clones here, not all; method: immunoSEQ multiplex PCR. The profile shows about 1 million clones, around 75% of them singletons. Germline V lookup: CDR1 SGHDT, CDR2 YYEEEE. Trimming pared 5 bases from V and 5 bases from J, leaving 23 bases between. CDR3 length: 16 residues. The sample consisted of memory CD4+ T cells sorted from blood. Described subset: CD45RA-negative fraction. The chain joins TRBV5-6 to TRBJ2-7, with a tentative D call TRBD1 (6 bases). This TCR came from a man aged 18 to 35 in good health. The CDR3 loop is CASRSAAGERWNEQYF. CDR3 nucleotides: TGTGCCAGCAGATCCGCAGCAGGGGAGCGGTGGAACGAGCAGTACTTC.